This T cell receptor (beta chain) comes out of a study of blood T cell repertoires in COVID-19. Data came from immunoSEQ multiplex PCR; TCRdb stores just in-frame clones and leaves some out. This table has roughly 70,000 clones, about nine tenths appearing once. The CDR3 spans 14 residues. The J segment lost 4 bases and the V segment lost 6 bases, leaving 7 bases of the junction unmatched. Germline CDR1 is MDHEN and CDR2 is SYDVKM. The sample was peripheral blood. The receptor was isolated from a woman older than 75 with active COVID-19. J is TRBJ2-5 and V is TRBV28; 8 bases agree with TRBD1. CDR3 nucleotide sequence: TGTGCCAGCAGATCCGACAGGGGAGTAGAGACCCAGTACTTC. Amino acids: CASRSDRGVETQYF.